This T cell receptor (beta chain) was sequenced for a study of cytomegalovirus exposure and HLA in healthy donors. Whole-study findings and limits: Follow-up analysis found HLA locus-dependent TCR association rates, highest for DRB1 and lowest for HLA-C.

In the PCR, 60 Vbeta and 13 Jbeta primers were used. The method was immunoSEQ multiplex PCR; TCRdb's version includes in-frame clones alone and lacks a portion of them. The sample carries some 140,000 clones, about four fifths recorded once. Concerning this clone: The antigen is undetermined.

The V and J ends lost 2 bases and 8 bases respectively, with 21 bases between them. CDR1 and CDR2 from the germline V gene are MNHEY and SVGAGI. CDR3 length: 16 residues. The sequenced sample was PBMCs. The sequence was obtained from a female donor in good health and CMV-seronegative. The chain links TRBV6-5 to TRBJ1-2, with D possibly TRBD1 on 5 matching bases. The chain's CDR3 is CASSYTPGGRGGGYTF. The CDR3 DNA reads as TGTGCCAGCAGTTACACCCCGGGGGGTCGGGGAGGAGGCTACACCTTC.